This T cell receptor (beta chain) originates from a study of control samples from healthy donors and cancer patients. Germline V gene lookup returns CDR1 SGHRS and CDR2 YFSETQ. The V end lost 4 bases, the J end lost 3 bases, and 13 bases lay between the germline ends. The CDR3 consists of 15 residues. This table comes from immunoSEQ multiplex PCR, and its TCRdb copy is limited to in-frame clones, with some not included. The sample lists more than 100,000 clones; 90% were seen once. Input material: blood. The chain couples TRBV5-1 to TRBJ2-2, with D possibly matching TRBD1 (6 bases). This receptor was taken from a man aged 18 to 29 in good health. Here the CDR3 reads CASSPGTPYTGELFF. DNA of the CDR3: TGCGCCAGCAGCCCCGGGACACCGTACACCGGGGAGCTGTTTTTT.